Below are 20 T cell receptor beta chains sequenced from a single sample in a study of cytomegalovirus exposure and HLA in healthy donors. Produced via immunoSEQ multiplex PCR; TCRdb's table is partial and in-frame only. The data show more than 70,000 clones, about 95% seen once. Specimen: PBMCs. These receptors all stem from a woman aged 18-35 years in good health and CMV-seronegative.

The chain has TRBV10-1 and TRBJ2-7; the match to TRBD2 covers 9 bases. Germline values: CDR1 WNHNN, CDR2 SYGVQD (reference sequence). The trim removed 4 bases at V and 5 bases at J, leaving 6 bases unmatched. This CDR3 has 14 amino acids. The CDR3 nucleotides read TGCGCCAGCAGTGGTAGCGGGAGAGTCCACGAGCAGTACTTC. This codes for CASSGSGRVHEQYF.

The chain links TRBV27 to TRBJ1-2, with 7 bases fitting TRBD1. The CDR3 loop spans 13 amino acids. Trimming cost V 5 bases and J 4 bases; bases outside gene matches: 4. Per germline, CDR1 MNHEY and CDR2 SMNVEV (reference sequence). CDR3 residues: CASSPDRVYGYTF. CDR3 sequence (DNA): TGTGCCAGCAGTCCCGACAGGGTCTATGGCTACACCTTC.

This clone was observed a single time. J is TRBJ1-3 and V is TRBV29-1; D perhaps matches TRBD1 (6 bases). Between the trimmed V and J ends, which lost 3 bases and 2 bases, there was a span of 17 bases. Per germline, CDR1 SQVTM and CDR2 ANQGSEA. The CDR3 runs 16 residues. The CDR3 DNA follows: TGCAGCGTTGACCCCTTTGACAGGAACCCTGGAAACACCATATATTTT. Its translation is CSVDPFDRNPGNTIYF.

This clone appeared once. The CDR3 spells CATSTGGGGGDTQYF. The CDR3 nucleotides are TGTGCCACCAGCACCGGCGGAGGGGGGGGAGATACGCAGTATTTT. The rearrangement links TRBV15 to TRBJ2-3; tentatively, D is TRBD2 (7 bases). Germline V gene lookup returns CDR1 LNHNV and CDR2 YYDKDF (reference sequence). This CDR3 is built from 15 residues. Trimming removed 4 bases at V and 5 bases at J, with 16 bases between.

V and J are TRBV7-3 and TRBJ2-2; 9 bases map to TRBD2. The ends lost 3 bases at V and 4 bases at J; junction bases unmatched: 9. The CDR3 length is 17 residues. Germline-derived CDR1 and CDR2 are SGHTA and FQGTGA. CDR3 nucleotides: TGTGCCAGCAGCTTGCATTCTAGCGGGGCAGGCACCGGGGAGCTGTTTTTT. This gives the protein CASSLHSSGAGTGELFF.

The chain carries TRBV6-4 and TRBJ2-7, with a possible D match to TRBD1 (5 bases). This CDR3 is 14 amino acids long. The germline V and J ends were trimmed by 0 bases and 3 bases, with 9 bases remaining between them. Germline V lookup: CDR1 MRHNA, CDR2 SNTAGT. The CDR3 sequence: CASSDSAQGYEQYF. The CDR3 bases are TGTGCCAGCAGTGACTCGGCGCAGGGCTACGAGCAGTACTTC.

The chain couples TRBV28 to TRBJ2-7; 7 positions agree with TRBD1. Trimming removed 7 bases from V and 1 base from J; junction bases left unmatched: 10. Germline values: CDR1 MDHEN, CDR2 SYDVKM. The CDR3 consists of 15 residues. This chain's CDR3 is CASTPGTVGSYEQYF. The CDR3, as DNA: TGTGCCAGCACCCCTGGGACAGTGGGTTCCTACGAGCAGTACTTC.

The rearrangement uses TRBV28 and TRBJ2-1, with a possible D match to TRBD1 (6 bases). Trimming left V 2 bases short and J 0 bases short, with 11 bases between. The CDR3 spans 16 residues. Looked up from germline, CDR1 is MDHEN and CDR2 is SYDVKM. The CDR3 region has the DNA TGTGCCAGCAGTTTAGCGACAGGCGCCTCCTACAATGAGCAGTTCTTC. As protein: CASSLATGASYNEQFF. The entire variable domain, with the rest obtained from reference TRBV28 and TRBJ2-1, is as follows: DVKVTQSSRYLVKRTGEKVFLECVQDMDHENMFWYRQDPGLGLRLIYFSYDVKMKEKGDIPEGYSVSREKKERFSLILESASTNQTSMYLCASSLATGASYNEQFFGPGTRLTVL.

The chain combines TRBV7-2 with TRBJ2-7, with TRBD2 identical over 7 bases. V dropped 5 bases and J dropped 0; count of bases not matched to a gene: 4. The CDR3 sequence is 14 residues long. Per germline, CDR1 SGHTA and CDR2 FQGNSA. The CDR3 protein is CASSGGVSSYEQYF. DNA of the CDR3: TGTGCCAGCAGCGGGGGGGTGAGCTCCTACGAGCAGTACTTC.

This clone was observed a few times. The chain joins TRBV6-1 to TRBJ1-1; D ambiguous. Per germline, CDR1 MNHNS and CDR2 SASEGT. V lost 4 bases, J lost 0 bases, and 6 bases lay in between. The CDR3 spans 13 residues. The CDR3, as DNA: TGTGCCAGCAGTGGCGACATGAACACTGAAGCTTTCTTT. Its translation is CASSGDMNTEAFF.

This chain uses TRBV29-1 with TRBJ2-5; D is perhaps TRBD1 (5 bases). The length of the CDR3 is 11 residues. Germline V gene lookup returns CDR1 SQVTM and CDR2 ANQGSEA. V lost 3 bases and J lost 4, with 6 bases in between. In DNA, the CDR3 is TGCAGCGTTGACAGGGTAGAGACCCAGTACTTC. Translating it yields CSVDRVETQYF.

V gene TRBV7-2 combines with J gene TRBJ2-1; possibly TRBD1 for D (6 bases). Germline V gene lookup returns CDR1 SGHTA and CDR2 FQGNSA. The CDR3 has 14 amino acids. Trimming stripped 8 bases from V and 0 bases from J, with 11 bases between. The CDR3 bases are TGTGCCAGCCGTATAGGGGGCTCCTACAATGAGCAGTTCTTC. This gives the protein CASRIGGSYNEQFF. Using reference TRBV7-2 and TRBJ2-1 for the parts outside the CDR3, the full variable domain is GAGVSQSPSNKVTEKGKDVELRCDPISGHTALYWYRQSLGQGLEFLIYFQGNSAPDKSGLPSDRFSAERTGGSVSTLTIQRTQQEDSAVYLCASRIGGSYNEQFFGPGTRLTVL.

The chain employs TRBV28 and TRBJ2-3; 8 bases fit TRBD1. The trim removed 2 bases at V and 4 bases at J, leaving 5 bases unmatched. The CDR3 extends over 15 amino acids. CDR1 and CDR2 (germline): MDHEN, SYDVKM. The CDR3 spells CASSLGQGWADTQYF. The CDR3 DNA follows: TGTGCCAGCAGTTTAGGACAGGGTTGGGCAGATACGCAGTATTTT.

The chain employs TRBV7-3 and TRBJ2-7; D possibly corresponds to TRBD2 (5 bases). Trimming took off 1 base at V and 3 bases at J, with 7 bases between the two ends. The germline V gene encodes CDR1 SGHTA and CDR2 FQGTGA. CDR3 length equals 13 residues. The CDR3 region is CASSLSRGYEQYF. As DNA, the CDR3 is TGTGCCAGCAGCTTAAGTCGGGGCTACGAGCAGTACTTC.

The rearrangement links TRBV6-5 to TRBJ1-4; D is ambiguous. The CDR3 runs to 14 residues. V dropped 2 bases and J dropped 4 bases, with 8 bases sitting between them. CDR1 is MNHEY and CDR2 is SVGAGI in the germline V gene. CDR3 loop: CASSYEGGNEKLFF. CDR3 bases: TGTGCCAGCAGTTACGAGGGTGGTAATGAAAAACTGTTTTTT.

The J gene is TRBJ2-3, the V gene TRBV27; TRBD2 matches at 7 bases. Germline lookup yields CDR1 MNHEY and CDR2 SMNVEV (reference sequence). The CDR3 extends over 15 amino acids. With V trimmed by 5 bases and J by 0 bases, 5 bases remained unmatched. This CDR3 reads CASSLLLASTDTQYF. CDR3 coding DNA: TGTGCCAGCAGTCTCTTACTAGCGAGCACAGATACGCAGTATTTT.

A single count supports this clone. The chain uses TRBV19 and TRBJ2-5; 11 bases agree with TRBD2. There are 16 residues in the CDR3. In germline, CDR1 is LNHDA, CDR2 SQIVND (reference sequence). After removal of 6 bases from V and 4 bases from J, the junction contained 10 bases not matched to a gene. In DNA, the CDR3 is TGTGCCAGTAGCACGCCTCTAGCGGGAGGTGGAGAGACCCAGTACTTC. Its translation is CASSTPLAGGGETQYF.

The rearrangement joins TRBV6-6 to TRBJ1-1; D remains ambiguous. The CDR3 is 11 amino acids. The germline CDR1 and CDR2 sequences are MNHNY and SVGAGI (reference sequence). V lost 4 bases to trimming and J lost 7 bases, with 7 bases between them. This CDR3 is CASSSSSEAFF. The CDR3 nucleotides are TGTGCCAGCAGTTCCTCGAGTGAAGCTTTCTTT.

V usage is TRBV28 and J usage is TRBJ1-5, with a tentative D call TRBD1 (6 bases). The V gene lost 5 bases and the J gene lost 4 bases, with 15 bases spanning the gap. The CDR3 contains 15 residues. Looked up from germline, CDR1 is MDHEN and CDR2 is SYDVKM. The CDR3 region has the DNA TGTGCCAGCAGTACACCGGGGGGCAGAAATCAGCCCCAGCATTTT. Protein sequence: CASSTPGGRNQPQHF.

This clone was seen a single time. The rearrangement links TRBV7-8 to TRBJ2-7; 12 bases are a match to TRBD2. The germline CDR1 and CDR2 sequences are SGHVS and FQNEAQ. With V trimmed by 3 bases and J by 4 bases, 4 bases remained unmatched. The CDR3 consists of 15 residues. The CDR3 coding sequence is TGTGCCAGCAGCTTTGCTAGCGGGAGGGTTTACGAGCAGTACTTC. This translates into CASSFASGRVYEQYF.